This T cell receptor beta chain was retrieved from a study of T-cell memory formation after mild COVID-19. Study-wide findings and caveats: For contracting clones, CD4+ ones sat mainly in CM and EM, CD8+ in EMRA. Some responding clones appeared in pre-infection memory, suggesting cross-reactive memory joined.

From germline, CDR1 is DFQATT and CDR2 SNEGSKA (reference sequence). Trimming took off 6 bases at V and 2 bases at J, with 14 bases between the two ends. The CDR3 loop spans 13 amino acids. TCRdb independently ran MiXCR on the 5' RACE reads; one entry per CDR3 protein. This table holds more than 450,000 distinct CDR3 sequences, roughly 18% found once. Concerning this clonotype: Its target is not known.

The receptor comes from an adult woman who had mild COVID-19 (a few samples of this study predate the infection). Cell type and time point are not known. Sequenced material: PBMCs or a T cell subset sorted from them (not recorded which). The chain combines TRBV20-1 with TRBJ2-7; maybe TRBD1 (6 bases). CDR3: CSARQAAPYEQYF. CDR3 in DNA: TGCAGTGCCAGACAGGCGGCACCCTACGAGCAGTACTTC.